The clone carrying this T cell receptor beta chain was recorded many times. This specimen belongs to a study of kidney transplant recipient with SARS-CoV-2 infection. The CDR3 contains 17 residues. V lost 1 base and J lost 5; bases outside the gene matches: 9. Germline CDR1 reads SGHAT; CDR2 reads FQNNGV. MiXCR, applied by TCRdb to the reads, yields one record per CDR3 protein. Of 200,000 to 300,000 distinct CDR3 sequences listed, more than 25% were seen once; the top ten hold roughly 7%. The TCR was taken from a male patient aged 25-45 years who had COVID-19 and was a kidney transplant recipient. Part of the T cell pool may stem from the graft donor. The chain links TRBV11-2 to TRBJ2-2; 8 bases agree with TRBD1. Specimen: a blood sample, collected at baseline and on day 111 from a kidney transplant recipient. CDR3 nucleotides: TGTGCCAGCAGCTTAGGAGGTGACAGGGGAGGTACCGGGGAGCTGTTTTTT. Translation gives CASSLGGDRGGTGELFF.